One sample yielded the 12 T cell receptor beta chains listed below, sequenced in a study of control samples from healthy donors and cancer patients. Assay used: immunoSEQ multiplex PCR; TCRdb lists only in-frame clones, some missing. The repertoire holds around 150,000 clones, with 80% to 90% as singletons. Sequences were obtained from blood. The receptors stem from a man aged 30 to 45 in good health.

The rearrangement uses TRBV7-9 and TRBJ2-3; TRBD1 might be the D (6 bases). In germline, CDR1 is SEHNR, CDR2 FQNEAQ (reference sequence). Trimming stripped 5 bases from V and 1 base from J, with 10 bases between. This CDR3 spans 14 amino acids. CDR3 DNA sequence: TGTGCCAGCAGCCTCCGGACAGGCACAGATACGCAGTATTTT. Protein: CASSLRTGTDTQYF. Using reference TRBV7-9 and TRBJ2-3 for the parts outside the CDR3, the full variable domain is DTGVSQNPRHKITKRGQNVTFRCDPISEHNRLYWYRQTLGQGPEFLTYFQNEAQLEKSRLLSDRFSAERPKGSFSTLEIQRTEQGDSAMYLCASSLRTGTDTQYFGPGTRLTVL.

The chain couples TRBV27 to TRBJ2-1, with unresolved D. Germline lookup yields CDR1 MNHEY and CDR2 SMNVEV (reference sequence). Trimming removed 2 bases from V and 5 bases from J, with 4 bases in between. CDR3 length: 12 amino acids. This CDR3 is CASSLSDNEQFF. The CDR3 DNA reads as TGTGCCAGCAGTTTAAGCGACAATGAGCAGTTCTTC.

The chain joins TRBV7-2 to TRBJ2-1; D gene unclear. V lost 7 bases and J 7 bases, leaving 23 bases between the germline ends. The germline V gene encodes CDR1 SGHTA and CDR2 FQGNSA. This CDR3 is built from 16 residues. CDR3 sequence (DNA): TGTGCCAGCATCCCCGGCCAAAAATGGGCGCATAATGAGCAGTTCTTC. It yields the protein CASIPGQKWAHNEQFF.

The J gene is TRBJ1-1, the V gene TRBV5-4; D remains ambiguous. The V end lost 4 bases, the J end lost 8 bases, and 12 bases lay between the germline ends. Germline V gives CDR1 SGHNT, CDR2 YYREEE (reference sequence). The CDR3 length is 12 residues. Here the CDR3 reads CASSLDRNEAFF. The DNA of the CDR3 is TGTGCCAGCAGCCTAGACCGAAACGAAGCTTTCTTT.

The chain couples TRBV6-6 to TRBJ2-5; 9 bases agree with TRBD2. Germline V gene sequence: CDR1 MNHNY, CDR2 SVGAGI (reference sequence). CDR3 length: 15 residues. The V gene end was trimmed by 2 bases and the J gene end by 5 bases; junction bases not matched to a gene: 6. CDR3 residues: CASSYPSTSGETQYF. CDR3 bases: TGTGCCAGCAGTTACCCCTCGACTAGCGGCGAGACCCAGTACTTC.

This chain links TRBV25-1 with TRBJ1-5; TRBD1 is a possible D gene (5 bases). Germline loops: CDR1 MGHDK, CDR2 SYGVNS. The CDR3 has 15 amino acids. Trimming removed 4 bases from V and 3 bases from J, with 13 bases in between. The CDR3 here is CASSGSAGPNQPQHF. Here the CDR3 DNA reads TGTGCCAGCAGTGGATCGGCGGGGCCCAATCAGCCCCAGCATTTT.

The genes are TRBV3-1 (or the pseudogene TRBV3-2) and TRBJ1-4; D may be TRBD1 (6 bases). V was trimmed by 6 bases and J by 8 bases, leaving 19 bases between them. This CDR3 is built from 15 residues. Germline V gene sequence: CDR1 LGHDT, CDR2 YNNKEL (reference sequence). The DNA for the CDR3 is TGTGCCAGCAGTCAGACAGGCCTATCCGGGGAAAAACTGTTTTTT. It translates to CASSQTGLSGEKLFF.

The J gene is TRBJ1-2, the V gene TRBV10-3; D ambiguous. In germline, CDR1 is ENHRY, CDR2 SYGVKD. Trimming shortened V by 0 bases and J by 4 bases, and 3 bases separated the two germline ends. The length of the CDR3 is 12 residues. CDR3 bases: TGTGCCATCAGTGAGTCTACCTATGGCTACACCTTC. It is translated as CAISESTYGYTF.

Here the CDR3 DNA reads TGCAGCGCTGGGCTTTCCAGGGACGAGCAGTACTTC. Its protein is CSAGLSRDEQYF. The chain recombines TRBV29-1 with TRBJ2-7, with D possibly matching TRBD1 (5 bases). Trimming shortened V by 7 bases and J by 5 bases, and 15 bases separated the two germline ends. The germline V gene has CDR1 SQVTM and CDR2 ANQGSEA. There are 12 residues in the CDR3.

This clone appeared a single time. The rearrangement uses TRBV5-4 and TRBJ1-2; D not resolved. Germline CDR1 reads SGHNT; CDR2 reads YYREEE (reference sequence). The CDR3 runs to 14 residues. V gave up 0 bases and J gave up 3 bases, with 9 bases separating them. DNA for the CDR3: TGTGCCAGCAGCTTGGGAGTTGACGACTATGGCTACACCTTC. It specifies CASSLGVDDYGYTF.

The chain is built from TRBV27 and TRBJ1-1; D is perhaps TRBD1 (6 bases). Germline assignment: CDR1 MNHEY and CDR2 SMNVEV (reference sequence). The CDR3 covers 13 residues. V shed 7 bases and J shed 4 bases, with 13 bases lying between them. CDR3 amino acids: CASKTGLATEAFF. CDR3 sequence (DNA): TGTGCCAGCAAAACAGGGTTGGCCACTGAAGCTTTCTTT.

V usage is TRBV15 and J usage is TRBJ2-5; D is uncertain. CDR1 is LNHNV, CDR2 YYDKDF, per germline (reference sequence). The CDR3 sequence is 15 residues long. Trimming took off 3 bases at V and 3 bases at J, with 14 bases between the two ends. This chain's CDR3 is CATSRSPREEETQYF. The CDR3 DNA sequence: TGTGCCACCAGCAGGTCTCCCCGTGAGGAAGAGACCCAGTACTTC.